Listed below are T cell receptor beta chains from one sample, sequenced in a study of CD8 T cells in Susac syndrome. TCRdb called the immunoSEQ multiplex PCR reads again in MiXCR, with one record for every CDR3 protein. The table has some 180,000 distinct CDR3 sequences, 91% seen once. The sequencing sample was made of CD4+ T cells from PBMCs. These TCRs come from a human donor with Susac syndrome. CDR3s include the opening cysteine and the closing phenylalanine or tryptophan. The D gene is left open where the match is weak. Size is omitted from some rows. Given values are once, few, many or a class for expanded clones.

v_call	clone_size	cdr3_length	d_call	j_call	cdr3_aa	cdr3_nt
TRBV15	.	18	TRBD1	TRBJ1-3	CATSRDSSGTVAGNTIYF	TGTGCCACCAGCAGAGATTCAAGCGGGACAGTGGCCGGAAACACCATATATTTT
TRBV7-3	.	15	.	TRBJ2-1	CASSWDPSSYNEQFF	TGTGCCAGCAGCTGGGATCCGAGCTCCTACAATGAGCAGTTCTTC
TRBV20-1	.	14	TRBD2	TRBJ2-5	CSAIRLAGTETQYF	TGCAGTGCTATCAGACTAGCGGGAACAGAGACCCAGTACTTC
TRBV7-9	.	14	.	TRBJ1-6	CASSPGRINSPLHF	TGTGCCAGCAGTCCGGGACGGATCAATTCACCCCTCCACTTT
TRBV6-5	once	14	.	TRBJ2-7	CASSYGAESYEQYF	TGTGCCAGCAGTTACGGGGCAGAATCCTACGAGCAGTACTTC
TRBV29-1	.	10	.	TRBJ1-2	CSVDEAGYTF	TGCAGCGTTGATGAGGCTGGCTACACCTTC
TRBV5-1	.	17	TRBD2	TRBJ2-5	CASSLASASGGRETQYF	TGCGCCAGCAGCTTGGCCTCGGCTAGCGGAGGAAGAGAGACCCAGTACTTC
TRBV19	.	14	.	TRBJ1-2	CASSSLSGTLSYTF	TGTGCCAGTAGTTCGTTATCCGGGACGTTATCCTACACCTTC
TRBV9	.	18	TRBD1	TRBJ1-4	CASSPGPDRGITNEKLFF	TGTGCCAGCAGCCCGGGGCCGGACAGGGGAATAACTAATGAAAAACTGTTTTTT
TRBV11-3	.	17	.	TRBJ2-7	CASSLALWAGYSYEQYF	TGTGCCAGCAGCTTAGCCCTTTGGGCGGGGTACTCCTACGAGCAGTACTTC
TRBV4-1	.	17	.	TRBJ1-2	CASSQDQVSGKNYGYTF	TGCGCCAGCAGCCAAGATCAGGTATCAGGCAAGAATTATGGCTACACCTTC
TRBV7-6	.	16	TRBD2	TRBJ2-5	CASSSYATSGGETQYF	TGTGCCAGCAGCTCCTACGCTACTAGCGGGGGAGAGACCCAGTACTTC
TRBV19	.	14	.	TRBJ1-1	CASSRGPVGLEAFF	TGTGCCAGTAGCAGAGGACCCGTAGGTTTGGAAGCTTTCTTT
TRBV10-3	once	15	TRBD2	TRBJ2-3	CAISGPSGGTDTQYF	TGTGCCATCAGTGGACCTAGCGGGGGAACAGATACGCAGTATTTT
TRBV9	.	14	.	TRBJ2-5	CASSVGADEETQYF	TGTGCCAGCAGCGTAGGGGCGGATGAAGAGACCCAGTACTTC
TRBV4-2	.	15	.	TRBJ2-7	CASSRQYEGAYEQYF	TGTGCCAGCAGCCGCCAGTATGAAGGGGCCTACGAGCAGTACTTC
TRBV18	.	14	.	TRBJ1-1	CASSPRTTWVGAFF	TGTGCCAGCTCACCACGTACAACTTGGGTAGGGGCTTTCTTT
TRBV5-1	.	16	.	TRBJ2-2	CASSGTATPNTGELFF	TGCGCCAGCAGCGGGACCGCAACCCCGAACACCGGGGAGCTGTTTTTT
TRBV2	.	12	.	TRBJ1-5	CASSQGSQPQHF	TGTGCCAGCTCCCAGGGATCTCAGCCCCAGCATTTT
TRBV2	once	19	TRBD2	TRBJ2-1	CASSETSGGDTSTRKEQFF	TGTGCCAGCAGTGAGACTAGCGGGGGGGACACTTCCACCCGGAAGGAGCAGTTCTTC
TRBV10-3	.	14	.	TRBJ2-1	CAISDSGVGNEQFF	TGTGCCATCAGTGACTCAGGGGTGGGGAATGAGCAGTTCTTC
TRBV29-1	.	14	.	TRBJ1-1	CSANGGRVNTEAFF	TGCAGCGCAAACGGGGGCAGAGTGAACACTGAAGCTTTCTTT
TRBV20-1	.	14	TRBD1	TRBJ2-2	CSARGQGNTGELFF	TGCAGTGCTAGAGGACAGGGAAATACCGGGGAGCTGTTTTTT
TRBV12-3/TRBV12-4	once	15	TRBD1	TRBJ2-2	CATSPGQGYTGELFF	TGTGCCACCTCGCCGGGACAGGGATACACCGGGGAGCTGTTTTTT
TRBV5-1	.	15	TRBD2	TRBJ2-5	CASSLGGSGQETQYF	TGCGCCAGCAGCTTGGGCGGGAGCGGACAAGAGACCCAGTACTTC
TRBV4-1	few	16	.	TRBJ2-1	CASSQGISGGDNEQFF	TGCGCCAGCAGCCAAGGAATATCAGGGGGGGACAATGAGCAGTTCTTC
TRBV6-6	.	15	TRBD1	TRBJ1-1	CASNKGTGLETEAFF	TGTGCCAGCAATAAAGGGACAGGGCTTGAGACTGAAGCTTTCTTT
TRBV2	.	12	.	TRBJ2-1	CASKSQYNEQFF	TGTGCCAGCAAGTCACAGTACAATGAGCAGTTCTTC
TRBV28	.	15	TRBD1	TRBJ1-2	CASSVPGQNNYGYTF	TGTGCCAGCAGTGTCCCGGGACAGAATAACTATGGCTACACCTTC
TRBV12-3/TRBV12-4	.	12	.	TRBJ2-5	CASTGLKETQYF	TGTGCCAGCACGGGTTTAAAAGAGACCCAGTACTTC
TRBV10-3	.	14	.	TRBJ1-1	CAISDPVMNTEAFF	TGTGCCATCAGTGACCCAGTAATGAACACTGAAGCTTTCTTT
TRBV7-7	.	14	.	TRBJ2-1	CASSLALGSNEQFF	TGTGCTAGCAGCTTAGCTCTGGGTAGCAATGAGCAGTTCTTC
TRBV18	.	16	.	TRBJ2-2	CASSPRRDINTGELFF	TGTGCCAGCTCACCCCGACGGGACATAAACACCGGGGAGCTGTTTTTT
TRBV18	.	14	.	TRBJ2-7	CASSPRDLSREQYF	TGTGCCAGCTCACCCAGGGATCTATCGCGGGAGCAGTACTTC
TRBV7-3	.	13	.	TRBJ1-5	CASSLDPDQPQHF	TGTGCCAGCAGCTTAGACCCGGATCAGCCCCAGCATTTT
TRBV7-9	once	15	TRBD2	TRBJ2-1	CASIPSGSLYNEQFF	TGTGCCAGCATCCCTAGCGGGAGCCTATACAATGAGCAGTTCTTC